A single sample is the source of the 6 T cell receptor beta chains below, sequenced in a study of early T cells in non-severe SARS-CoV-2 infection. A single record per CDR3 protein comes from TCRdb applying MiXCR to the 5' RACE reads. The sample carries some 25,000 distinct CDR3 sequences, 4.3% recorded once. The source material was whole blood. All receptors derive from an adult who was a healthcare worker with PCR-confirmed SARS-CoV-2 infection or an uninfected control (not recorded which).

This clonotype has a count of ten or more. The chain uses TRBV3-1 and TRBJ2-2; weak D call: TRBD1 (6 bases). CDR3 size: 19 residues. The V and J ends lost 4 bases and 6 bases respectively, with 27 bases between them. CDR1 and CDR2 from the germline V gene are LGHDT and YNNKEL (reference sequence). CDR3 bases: TGTGCCAGCAGCCTCCGAGTACGACGGACACAGGGTATTTCCGGGGAGCTGTTTTTT. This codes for CASSLRVRRTQGISGELFF.

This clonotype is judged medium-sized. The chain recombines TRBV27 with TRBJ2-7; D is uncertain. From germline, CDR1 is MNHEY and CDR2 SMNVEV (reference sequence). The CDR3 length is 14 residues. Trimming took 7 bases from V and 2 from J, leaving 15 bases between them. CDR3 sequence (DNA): TGTGCCAGCACTTCCTTAACAGTAGCCTACGAGCAGTACTTC. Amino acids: CASTSLTVAYEQYF.

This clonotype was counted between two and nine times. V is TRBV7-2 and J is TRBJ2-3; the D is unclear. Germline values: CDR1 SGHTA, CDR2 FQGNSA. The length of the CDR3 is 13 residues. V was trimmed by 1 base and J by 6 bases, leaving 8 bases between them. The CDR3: CASSLGQRDTQYF. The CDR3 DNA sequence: TGTGCCAGCAGCTTAGGTCAGCGCGATACGCAGTATTTT.

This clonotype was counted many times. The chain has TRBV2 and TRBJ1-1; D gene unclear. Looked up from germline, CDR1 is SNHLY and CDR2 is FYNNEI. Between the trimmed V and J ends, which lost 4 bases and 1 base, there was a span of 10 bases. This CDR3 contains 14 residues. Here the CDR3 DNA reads TGTGCCAGCAGTGGACGGGGAGGGAACACTGAAGCTTTCTTT. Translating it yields CASSGRGGNTEAFF.

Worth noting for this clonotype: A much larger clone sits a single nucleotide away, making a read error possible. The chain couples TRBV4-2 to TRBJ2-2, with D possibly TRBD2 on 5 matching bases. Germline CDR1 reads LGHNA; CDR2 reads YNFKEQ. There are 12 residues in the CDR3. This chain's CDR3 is CASSHLSGEPFF. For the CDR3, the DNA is TGTGCCAGCAGCCACCTTTCCGGGGAGCCGTTTTTT.

The CDR3: CASSLGMANEQFF. The CDR3 DNA sequence: TGTGCCAGCAGCTTAGGTATGGCCAATGAGCAGTTCTTC. The chain recombines TRBV11-2 with TRBJ2-1; no definite D call. This CDR3 is 13 amino acids long. Germline V CDR1 and CDR2: SGHAT, FQNNGV. V was clipped by 1 base and J by 6 bases, with 7 bases between them. The full variable domain, with the rest looked up from reference TRBV11-2 and TRBJ2-1, is EAGVAQSPRYKIIEKRQSVAFWCNPISGHATLYWYQQILGQGPKLLIQFQNNGVVDDSQLPKDRFSAERLKGVDSTLKIQPAKLEDSAVYLCASSLGMANEQFFGPGTRLTVL.